This TCR beta chain was recovered during a study of cytomegalovirus exposure and HLA in healthy donors. Findings of the study overall: The authors listed some 160 TCR beta chains as cytomegalovirus-associated.

PCR was performed using 60 Vbeta and 13 Jbeta primers. Here immunoSEQ multiplex PCR was the method, and the copy in TCRdb shows in-frame clones only, minus some. Of some 180,000 clones listed, 70% to 90% were seen once; the top ten hold 2.3%. Note on this clone: The antigen is unknown.

The CDR3 consists of 14 residues. CDR1 and CDR2 (germline): MGHRA, YSYEKL. Germline trimming cut 8 bases from V and 2 bases from J; bases unmatched to any gene: 5. Sequences were obtained from PBMCs. The clonotype originates from a woman between 45 and 65 years old in good health and CMV-seronegative. The chain recombines TRBV4-1 with TRBJ2-3, with 9 nucleotides matching TRBD1. The CDR3: CASSGQGNTDTQYF. The CDR3 DNA reads TGCGCCAGCTCGGGACAGGGAAACACAGATACGCAGTATTTT.